The 23 T cell receptor beta chains presented below share a single source sample, sequenced in a study of blood T cell repertoires in COVID-19. Libraries were prepared by immunoSEQ multiplex PCR; TCRdb keeps only in-frame clonotypes and omits some of them. The repertoire holds over 50,000 clones, with 87% as singletons. The sample taken for sequencing was peripheral blood. All receptors come from a man aged 60 to 69 with acute or convalescent COVID-19.

The chain links TRBV7-2 to TRBJ2-7; maybe TRBD2 (5 bases). Germline CDR1 reads SGHTA; CDR2 reads FQGNSA. Trimming took off 4 bases at V and 1 base at J, with 14 bases between the two ends. This CDR3 is built from 15 residues. CDR3 region: CASSSRGMSSYEQYF. As DNA, the CDR3 is TGTGCCAGCAGCTCCCGGGGAATGAGTTCCTACGAGCAGTACTTC.

J is TRBJ2-2 and V is TRBV24-1; D might be TRBD2 (7 bases). The V end lost 3 bases, the J end lost 5 bases, and 12 bases lay between the germline ends. The CDR3 sequence is 15 residues long. From germline, CDR1 is KGHDR and CDR2 SFDVKD. Here the CDR3 reads CATSDGGGRTGELFF. The CDR3 DNA is TGTGCCACCAGTGATGGGGGGGGGCGAACCGGGGAGCTGTTTTTT.

The chain uses TRBV11-2 and TRBJ1-1; D unresolved. V was clipped by 1 base and J by 4 bases, with 13 bases between them. The CDR3 loop spans 15 amino acids. CDR1 SGHAT and CDR2 FQNNGV come from the germline V gene. DNA of the CDR3: TGTGCCAGCAGCTTAGGAAGCAGCCCGGGCACTGAAGCTTTCTTT. Its translation is CASSLGSSPGTEAFF.

This clone was counted once. V usage is TRBV12-2 and J usage is TRBJ1-2. TRBV12-2 is described as a pseudogene. This CDR3 comprises 14 residues. CDR3 nucleotides: TGTGCAAGTCGCTTAGGACGCAGACTAAATGGCTACACCTTC. Translated: CASRLGRRLNGYTF.

The gene calls are TRBV3-1 (or the pseudogene TRBV3-2) and TRBJ1-2, with TRBD1 identical over 7 bases. Trimming cost V 2 bases and J 2 bases; bases outside gene matches: 2. Per the germline V gene, CDR1 is LGHDT and CDR2 is YNNKEL (reference sequence). The CDR3 covers 14 residues. Here the CDR3 DNA reads TGTGCCAGCAGCCAATGGGGACAGAACTATGGCTACACCTTC. Translating it yields CASSQWGQNYGYTF.

This clone was counted only a few times. This chain links TRBV7-7 with TRBJ1-2; 7 bases are a match to TRBD1. CDR3 length: 15 amino acids. Per the germline V gene, CDR1 is SSHAT and CDR2 is FNYEAQ (reference sequence). V lost 5 bases, J lost 5 bases, and 11 bases stayed unmatched. CDR3 sequence: CASSPRDRLRYGYTF. DNA for the CDR3: TGTGCCAGCAGCCCACGGGACAGATTAAGATATGGCTACACCTTC.

The rearrangement uses TRBV27 and TRBJ1-6; TRBD1 aligns across 7 bases. Per the germline V gene, CDR1 is MNHEY and CDR2 is SMNVEV (reference sequence). The CDR3 is made up of 14 amino acids. V lost 6 bases to trimming and J lost 10 bases; unmatched junction nucleotides: 9. The CDR3 protein is CASSSTGLGSPLHF. CDR3 nucleotides: TGTGCCAGCAGCTCGACAGGGTTGGGGTCACCCCTCCACTTT.

The chain's CDR3 is CASSMGRRQGDYGYTF. The DNA of the CDR3 is TGTGCCAGTAGTATGGGCCGGCGGCAGGGGGACTATGGCTACACCTTC. V is TRBV19 and J is TRBJ1-2; 7 nucleotides align to TRBD1. The junction had 10 bases not matched to a gene; V was cut back by 3 bases and J by 3 bases. CDR1 is LNHDA, CDR2 SQIVND, per germline (reference sequence). CDR3 length equals 16 residues.

The chain combines TRBV11-2 with TRBJ1-5, with D possibly matching TRBD1 (5 bases). The CDR3 has 14 residues. V was pared by 4 bases and J by 1 base, with 8 bases between. Germline lookup yields CDR1 SGHAT and CDR2 FQNNGV. The DNA for the CDR3 is TGTGCCAGCAGCTCCGACAGAAGCAATCAGCCCCAGCATTTT. Protein sequence: CASSSDRSNQPQHF.

The genes are TRBV19 and TRBJ2-1, with 8 positions matching TRBD2. The V and J ends lost 1 base and 4 bases, in that order; junction bases with no gene match: 6. This CDR3 comprises 16 residues. The germline gives CDR1 LNHDA, CDR2 SQIVND (reference sequence). CDR3 bases: TGTGCCAGTAGTATAGTCCCAGCGGGGGTATACAATGAGCAGTTCTTC. Protein sequence: CASSIVPAGVYNEQFF.

The chain carries TRBV4-3 and TRBJ2-7, with a possible D match to TRBD1 (5 bases). Deletions cut 5 bases from V and 0 bases from J, with 11 bases between. The CDR3 is 14 amino acids. Germline V lookup: CDR1 LGHNA, CDR2 YSLEER. The CDR3 reads CASSYDRDSYEQYF. In nucleotides, the CDR3 is TGCGCCAGCAGCTACGACAGAGACTCCTACGAGCAGTACTTC.

This clone showed up just once. J is TRBJ1-4 and V is TRBV6-6; 7 nucleotides match TRBD1. V was clipped by 0 bases and J by 7 bases; unmatched bases: 8. The CDR3 runs to 16 residues. Per the germline V gene, CDR1 is MNHNY and CDR2 is SVGAGI (reference sequence). This CDR3 is CASSYSVGTEGEKLFF. The DNA for the CDR3 is TGTGCCAGCAGTTACTCCGTAGGGACAGAGGGTGAAAAACTGTTTTTT.

This clone was counted once. V and J are TRBV27 and TRBJ2-5, with D maybe TRBD2 (7 bases). CDR1 is MNHEY and CDR2 is SMNVEV in the germline V gene (reference sequence). The CDR3 sequence is 14 residues long. V shed 6 bases and J shed 5 bases, with 16 bases lying between them. Written as DNA, the CDR3 is TGTGCCAGCAGCGTACAGGGAGGGGAGGAGACCCAGTACTTC. Residues: CASSVQGGEETQYF.

The chain carries TRBV11-2 and TRBJ1-3; TRBD1 might be the D (5 bases). CDR1 is SGHAT and CDR2 is FQNNGV in the germline V gene. Trimming pared 4 bases from V and 4 bases from J, leaving 17 bases between. The CDR3 is made up of 16 amino acids. CDR3 region: CASSSLSGRVGNTIYF. CDR3 nucleotide sequence: TGTGCCAGCAGCTCCCTCTCGGGCAGGGTAGGAAACACCATATATTTT.

The CDR3 DNA sequence: TGTGCCAGCAGCCATACCGGACAGGGCTCCTACGAGCAGTACTTC. As protein: CASSHTGQGSYEQYF. The chain couples TRBV3-1 (or the pseudogene TRBV3-2) to TRBJ2-7; 8 bases fit TRBD1. Germline V CDR1 and CDR2: LGHDT, YNNKEL (reference sequence). The CDR3 consists of 15 residues. J gave up 0 bases and V 3 bases, and 4 bases lay outside the gene matches.

This clone was seen repeatedly, ten times or more. This chain connects TRBV29-1 to TRBJ2-3; 9 bases are shared with TRBD2. Germline lookup yields CDR1 SQVTM and CDR2 ANQGSEA. J lost 2 bases, V lost 7 bases, and 4 bases had no gene match. The CDR3 contains 13 residues. The CDR3 protein is CSALAGLTDTQYF. CDR3 in DNA: TGCAGCGCCCTAGCGGGGCTCACAGATACGCAGTATTTT.

Only a few counts were recorded for this clone. The chain uses TRBV6-6 and TRBJ2-3; TRBD2 matches 9 bases. This CDR3 is built from 16 residues. Germline V gene data show CDR1 as MNHNY and CDR2 as SVGAGI (reference sequence). J lost 2 bases, V lost 4 bases, and 7 bases had no gene match. CDR3 in DNA: TGTGCCAGCAGTTCCCAGTTAGCGGGGGCCACAGATACGCAGTATTTT. Translating it yields CASSSQLAGATDTQYF.

This clone was recorded once. The rearrangement links TRBV10-3 to TRBJ1-6; TRBD1 might be the D (5 bases). The CDR3 contains 15 residues. V was pared by 0 bases and J by 10 bases, with 13 bases between. From germline, CDR1 is ENHRY and CDR2 SYGVKD. CDR3 in DNA: TGTGCCATCAGTGAGTCGGGGCAGAGTGGATCACCCCTCCACTTT. Translated: CAISESGQSGSPLHF.

This chain joins TRBV5-4 and TRBJ2-7; possibly TRBD1 for D (6 bases). The germline V gene has CDR1 SGHNT and CDR2 YYREEE (reference sequence). Trimming left V 4 bases short and J 1 base short, with 12 bases between. This CDR3 comprises 14 residues. The CDR3 reads CASSPQGGSYEQYF. CDR3 nucleotide sequence: TGTGCCAGCAGCCCCCAAGGGGGATCCTACGAGCAGTACTTC.

The chain has TRBV2 and TRBJ2-5; possible D gene TRBD1, 5 bases. Germline V gene sequence: CDR1 SNHLY, CDR2 FYNNEI. Trimming removed 8 bases at V and 5 bases at J, with 15 bases between. This CDR3 has 13 residues. The CDR3 sequence is CASSPQGLETQYF. The CDR3 coding sequence is TGTGCCAGCTCCCCCCAGGGCCTGGAGACCCAGTACTTC.

This clone was recorded once. This chain links TRBV2 with TRBJ1-2; 12 positions agree with TRBD1. Germline loops: CDR1 SNHLY, CDR2 FYNNEI. After removal of 7 bases from V and 3 bases from J, the junction contained 12 bases not matched to a gene. This CDR3 region has 17 residues. The CDR3: CASMRDRGLVGHYGYTF. As DNA, the CDR3 is TGTGCCAGCATGAGGGACAGGGGGCTAGTAGGGCACTATGGCTACACCTTC.

In nucleotides, the CDR3 is TGTGCCAGCAGCCCCCAAGGAGGGGGCAATCAGCCCCAGCATTTT. Translated, it gives CASSPQGGGNQPQHF. V usage is TRBV7-6 and J usage is TRBJ1-5; a possible D gene is TRBD1 (5 bases). CDR1 is SGHVS, CDR2 FNYEAQ, per germline. V lost 5 bases to trimming and J lost 2 bases, with 13 bases between them. The CDR3 sequence is 15 residues long. Full variable domain (remainder filled in from reference TRBV7-6 and TRBJ1-5): GAGVSQSPRYKVTKRGQDVALRCDPISGHVSLYWYRQALGQGPEFLTYFNYEAQQDKSGLPNDRFSAERPEGSISTLTIQRTEQRDSAMYRCASSPQGGGNQPQHFGDGTRLSIL.

There are a few counts of this clone. V gene TRBV18 combines with J gene TRBJ2-3; 11 bases are a match to TRBD2. CDR3 size: 16 residues. V gave up 1 base and J gave up 3 bases; unmatched junction bases: 3. The germline CDR1 and CDR2 sequences are KGHSH and LQKENI. CDR3 amino acids: CASSPQTSGATDTQYF. CDR3 bases: TGTGCCAGCTCACCACAGACTAGCGGGGCGACAGATACGCAGTATTTT.